A selection of T cell receptor beta chains follows, all from one sample in a study of blood T cell repertoires in COVID-19. The data were produced by immunoSEQ multiplex PCR, yet TCRdb's version contains in-frame clones alone and is incomplete. The sample includes tens of thousands of clones, 87% of them seen just once. Material: peripheral blood. All receptors come from a woman between 45 and 60 years old with acute or convalescent COVID-19. The CDR3 runs from the conserved cysteine through the conserved F or W. The D gene is left open where the match is weak. Clone size, where shown, is once, few, many, or a class for clones that have expanded.

size: medium-sized; D: NA; length: 16; J: TRBJ2-1; V: TRBV4-3; CDR3: CASSQDPPNFYNEQFF; DNA: TGCGCCAGCAGCCAAGATCCCCCTAACTTCTACAATGAGCAGTTCTTC
size: NA; D: TRBD2; length: 15; J: TRBJ2-1; V: TRBV27; CDR3: CASTLGTSGYNEQFF; DNA: TGTGCCAGCACCTTAGGGACTAGCGGATACAATGAGCAGTTCTTC
size: once; D: TRBD1; length: 13; J: TRBJ1-1; V: TRBV2; CDR3: CAGLQGARTEAFF; DNA: TGTGCCGGACTACAGGGGGCGCGCACTGAAGCTTTCTTT
size: NA; D: NA; length: 14; J: TRBJ2-7; V: TRBV7-9; CDR3: CASSLVGGSYEQYF; DNA: TGTGCCAGCAGCTTAGTCGGGGGTTCCTACGAGCAGTACTTC
size: NA; D: NA; length: 15; J: TRBJ1-5; V: TRBV19; CDR3: CASSIRPGVGQPQHF; DNA: TGTGCCAGTAGTATAAGGCCAGGGGTGGGTCAGCCCCAGCATTTT
size: NA; D: NA; length: 16; J: TRBJ1-3; V: TRBV6-6; CDR3: CASSPGPQGYGNTIYF; DNA: TGTGCCAGCAGTCCAGGCCCACAGGGCTACGGAAACACCATATATTTT
size: NA; D: NA; length: 12; J: TRBJ2-7; V: TRBV5-1; CDR3: CASSLAQGRWYF; DNA: TGCGCCAGCAGCTTGGCCCAGGGTCGTTGGTACTTC
size: NA; D: NA; length: 12; J: TRBJ1-1; V: TRBV12-3/TRBV12-4; CDR3: CASSTQNTEAFF; DNA: TGTGCCAGCAGCACTCAGAACACTGAAGCTTTCTTT
size: NA; D: TRBD1; length: 16; J: TRBJ1-2; V: TRBV18; CDR3: CASSPLDRGIGYGYTF; DNA: TGTGCCAGCTCACCATTGGACAGGGGGATAGGCTATGGCTACACCTTC
size: NA; D: TRBD1; length: 17; J: TRBJ1-3; V: TRBV9; CDR3: CASSVTGTVSSGNTIYF; DNA: TGTGCCAGCAGCGTGACCGGGACAGTGAGCTCTGGAAACACCATATATTTT
size: NA; D: NA; length: 15; J: TRBJ2-1; V: TRBV24-1; CDR3: CATSDGFSSYNEQFF; DNA: TGTGCCACCAGTGATGGTTTTAGCTCCTACAATGAGCAGTTCTTC